This T cell receptor (beta chain) was recorded in a study of blood T cell repertoires in COVID-19. About the study: The origin of the acute and convalescent COVID-19 samples was the United States, Italy and Spain. In each case, the material was cDNA or gDNA derived from T cells, B-cell-depleted T cells, or PBMCs.

V lost 7 bases to trimming and J lost 4 bases, with 13 bases between them. This CDR3 contains 14 residues. The germline gives CDR1 SNHLY, CDR2 FYNNEI. As handled by the study authors: From reference gene primer amplification, estimates of nucleated cell counts were derived. Sequencing used immunoSEQ multiplex PCR; TCRdb keeps in-frame clones, though not all of them. D and trimming were read from the DNA, whereas the V and J calls and clone size are those reported in that table. Seen here are 150,000 or so clones, around 79% observed once, and the top ten hold 1.5% to 2%. The rearrangement links TRBV2 to TRBJ2-2; D is uncertain. The sequencing input was peripheral blood. The source of this sequence is a man older than 75 with acute or convalescent COVID-19. Here the CDR3 DNA reads TGTGCCAGCACTGGCACAGCCCTCACCGGGGAGCTGTTTTTT. Protein product: CASTGTALTGELFF. Full variable domain (rest looked up from reference TRBV2 and TRBJ2-2): EPEVTQTPSHQVTQMGQEVILRCVPISNHLYFYWYRQILGQKVEFLVSFYNNEISEKSEIFDDQFSVERPDGSNFTLKIRSTKLEDSAMYFCASTGTALTGELFFGEGSRLTVL.